This TCR beta chain is drawn from a study of blood T cell repertoires in COVID-19 (dated by TCRdb to 2020 to 2022). Study-wide context: Samples from collaborators originated in the United States, Italy and Spain and spanned both the acute and convalescent phases of COVID-19. The prospective study material was composed of cDNA or gDNA derived from T cells, B-cell-depleted T cells, or PBMCs. Subjects who had been exposed to COVID-19, were actively infected with it, or had recovered from it provided the deeply sampled blood TCRbeta repertoires that made up the dataset. The repertoires were made available in a free public database intended to serve as a resource for research on the immune response to SARS-CoV-2. Samples were obtained from the ongoing ImmuneRACE study (first 160 participants) and from about 1,300 subjects provided by 6 global collaborators. The sample metadata nearly always contained a de-identified subject ID, COVID-19 status, age in years and sex. HLA class I and class II types, where available, came from metadata supplied by the sample provider rather than from assay-based typing.

TCRbeta CDR3 regions were amplified from genomic DNA by means of the immunoSEQ Assay, a bias-controlled multiplex PCR. Concerning the study's data processing: Within the assay, amplification of reference gene primers was used to estimate how many nucleated cells each sample contained. Sequence reads were collapsed and filtered to measure the absolute abundance of every unique TCRbeta CDR3 rearrangement. For each sample, productive Simpson clonality was calculated as the square root of Simpson's diversity index over productive rearrangements. In TCRdb, the immuneACCESS table is reduced to in-frame sequences with V and J assigned. These tables do not hold every clone; where another copy was compared, an unresolved V gene accounts for under half, and the others remain unexplained. Clonal size and the V and J genes are those of that table, whereas D and trimming came from the DNA. The sample records around 300,000 clones, 89% of which are singletons. The leading ten clones occupy more than 1.5% of the sample.

The CDR3 sequence holds 16 residues, the cysteine and phenylalanine included. Of the read, only the CDR3 DNA is kept; its 48 bases are in frame from base 1. Via the germline V gene (reference sequence), CDR1 is LGHDT and CDR2 YNNKEL. The junction shows trimming of 4 bases on V and 7 bases on J, and the gene matches do not reach 12 bases of it. Participants in the prospective study were enrolled through a virtual design, were aged about 18 to 90 years, and lived in roughly 24 United States geographic areas. In the prospective study, participants were assigned to cohorts based on the clinical history participants reported in a screening survey and a study questionnaire. Recovered participants in ImmuneRACE Cohort 3 were defined by two consecutive negative NP/OP PCR tests, clearance by a healthcare professional, or resolution of symptoms. Mobile phlebotomists in the prospective study collected whole blood, serum and a nasopharyngeal or oropharyngeal swab from every participant. Over a roughly 2-month period, participants in the prospective study had the option of providing additional blood draws and questionnaires. Blood samples from the prospective study were shipped frozen or at room temperature prior to DNA extraction.

This clone turned up a few times. This clone's antigen is unknown. It has no much larger one-base neighbor in the sample; base qualities were not kept. What the work shows at the level of the full study, not this receptor alone: The quantity of clinical and demographic metadata differed by source and by participant and was supplied without curation.

The sequenced material came from PBMCs or T cells enriched from blood (not recorded which). The chain joins TRBV3-1 (or the pseudogene TRBV3-2) to TRBJ1-4; 7 bases in the middle match TRBD1. The receptor's source is a woman in her sixties who had recovered from COVID-19. Here the CDR3 is given as CASSLGLQGSGEKLFF. The sequence in DNA is TGTGCCAGCAGCCTCGGTTTACAGGGGTCGGGTGAAAAACTGTTTTTT.